The 18 T cell receptor beta chains below were found in one sample sequenced in a study of blood T cell repertoires in COVID-19. Produced via immunoSEQ multiplex PCR; TCRdb's table is partial and in-frame only. The sample records 200,000 or so clones, around four fifths being singletons. The sequenced sample was peripheral blood. Receptor source: a woman between 25 and 40 years old with acute or convalescent COVID-19.

The rearrangement joins TRBV27 to TRBJ2-2; D is unresolved. Trimming took 2 bases from V and 0 from J, leaving 19 bases between them. This CDR3 spans 19 amino acids. CDR1 MNHEY and CDR2 SMNVEV come from the germline V gene (reference sequence). CDR3 sequence reads: CASSLITPHRVSNTGELFF. Here the CDR3 DNA reads TGTGCCAGCAGTTTAATTACCCCCCACCGGGTTTCGAACACCGGGGAGCTGTTTTTT.

V gene TRBV28 combines with J gene TRBJ2-5, with 8 positions matching TRBD1. Germline CDR1 is MDHEN and CDR2 is SYDVKM. V was clipped by 7 bases and J by 5 bases; unmatched bases: 12. The CDR3 spans 15 residues. The CDR3 bases are TGTGCCAGCAAACCAGGGGGCGCGAGGTTTGAGACCCAGTACTTC. Translated: CASKPGGARFETQYF. The full variable domain, completed using reference TRBV28 and TRBJ2-5, is DVKVTQSSRYLVKRTGEKVFLECVQDMDHENMFWYRQDPGLGLRLIYFSYDVKMKEKGDIPEGYSVSREKKERFSLILESASTNQTSMYLCASKPGGARFETQYFGPGTRLLVL.

The J gene is TRBJ1-5, the V gene TRBV2, with 7 bases fitting TRBD1. The CDR3 is made up of 12 amino acids. Trimming at V came to 4 bases and at J to 9 bases, leaving 3 bases not matched to a gene. The germline V gene has CDR1 SNHLY and CDR2 FYNNEI. The CDR3 spells CASSGDSGPQHF. In DNA form, the CDR3 reads TGTGCCAGCAGTGGGGACAGCGGGCCCCAGCATTTT.

Of note for this clone: The sample has other DNA sequences that encode this CDR3 too. This chain uses TRBV28 with TRBJ1-2; possibly TRBD1 for D (6 bases). The CDR3 runs 13 residues. Germline values: CDR1 MDHEN, CDR2 SYDVKM. Trimming pared 6 bases from V and 1 base from J, leaving 9 bases between. The CDR3 is CASSLQGNYGYTF. The CDR3 nucleotides read TGTGCCAGCAGCCTACAGGGTAACTATGGCTACACCTTC.

This chain connects TRBV30 to TRBJ2-6; TRBD1 matches 8 bases. The CDR3 runs 18 residues. The germline CDR1 and CDR2 sequences are GTSNPN and SVGIG (reference sequence). The junction had 10 bases not matched to a gene; V was cut back by 0 bases and J by 3 bases. CDR3 in amino acids: CAWSVQGAGKDGANVLTF. CDR3 sequence (DNA): TGTGCCTGGAGTGTTCAGGGGGCGGGGAAGGATGGGGCCAACGTCCTGACTTTC.

V usage is TRBV28 and J usage is TRBJ1-1; TRBD1 aligns across 8 bases. The J segment lost 1 base and the V segment lost 4 bases, leaving 5 bases of the junction unmatched. CDR3 length: 15 residues. The germline V gene has CDR1 MDHEN and CDR2 SYDVKM. The CDR3 protein is CASSWTGMGNTEAFF. CDR3 in DNA: TGTGCCAGCAGTTGGACAGGGATGGGGAACACTGAAGCTTTCTTT.

The genes are TRBV10-3 and TRBJ1-2; D unclear. CDR3 length: 13 residues. Germline CDR1 and CDR2: ENHRY and SYGVKD. Trimming removed 10 bases from V and 5 bases from J, with 17 bases in between. CDR3 amino acids: CATYLQEEYGYTF. The CDR3, as DNA: TGTGCCACCTATCTTCAGGAAGAGTATGGCTACACCTTC.

This sequence joins TRBV2 and TRBJ2-5, with a weak D call TRBD1 (6 bases). With 7 bases removed from V and 1 base from J, the gap between germline ends came to 16 bases. The CDR3 is 15 residues long. Germline CDR1 is SNHLY and CDR2 is FYNNEI. CDR3 sequence: CASTQGRISQETQYF. CDR3 DNA: TGTGCCAGCACACAGGGTCGTATAAGCCAAGAGACCCAGTACTTC.

The chain recombines TRBV19 with TRBJ1-2, with 8 bases matching TRBD1. This CDR3 has 13 amino acids. Germline lookup yields CDR1 LNHDA and CDR2 SQIVND (reference sequence). V was clipped by 5 bases and J by 4 bases; unmatched bases: 3. CDR3 bases: TGTGCCAGTAGTCCGGGACAGGTCTATGGCTACACCTTC. This codes for CASSPGQVYGYTF.

V usage is TRBV28 and J usage is TRBJ2-5; perhaps TRBD2 as D (7 bases). The CDR3 extends over 19 amino acids. Trimming stripped 4 bases from V and 3 bases from J, with 27 bases between. The germline gives CDR1 MDHEN, CDR2 SYDVKM. The CDR3 region is CASSSLPSPFEGGEETQYF. CDR3 bases: TGTGCCAGCAGTTCCTTACCGTCCCCCTTTGAGGGGGGGGAAGAGACCCAGTACTTC.

The chain has TRBV28 and TRBJ1-5; TRBD1 matches at 7 bases. The junction had 6 bases not matched to a gene; V was cut back by 4 bases and J by 0 bases. CDR3 size: 16 residues. CDR1 and CDR2 from the germline V gene are MDHEN and SYDVKM. In nucleotides, the CDR3 is TGTGCCAGCAGTTCAGGGGGAACTATTAGCAATCAGCCCCAGCATTTT. Protein: CASSSGGTISNQPQHF.

The chain employs TRBV7-9 and TRBJ1-3; 8 positions agree with TRBD1. Germline loops: CDR1 SEHNR, CDR2 FQNEAQ (reference sequence). The CDR3 is made up of 14 amino acids. Unmatched junction bases numbered 3, after V lost 5 bases and J lost 3 bases. The CDR3 DNA follows: TGTGCCAGCAGCCGGACAGGGTTTGGAAACACCATATATTTT. It codes for CASSRTGFGNTIYF.

The gene calls are TRBV4-2 and TRBJ1-6; D not resolved. V was clipped by 1 base and J by 5 bases, with 18 bases between them. This CDR3 spans 18 amino acids. Germline assignment: CDR1 LGHNA and CDR2 YNFKEQ. DNA of the CDR3: TGTGCCAGCAGCCAAGGAGTGGGTGCGGCCTTCGATAATTCACCCCTCCACTTT. Translated, it gives CASSQGVGAAFDNSPLHF.

The V gene is TRBV14, the J gene TRBJ2-7; TRBD2 matches 11 bases. Germline CDR1 reads SGHDN; CDR2 reads FVKESK. CDR3 length: 16 residues. Losses at the gene ends were 2 bases for V and 2 bases for J; bases not matched to a gene: 5. Here the CDR3 DNA reads TGTGCCAGCAGCCAATTTGGGACTAGCGGAACCTACGAGCAGTACTTC. This encodes CASSQFGTSGTYEQYF.

The chain couples TRBV19 to TRBJ2-3, with TRBD2 as a possible D gene (6 bases). The germline V gene encodes CDR1 LNHDA and CDR2 SQIVND (reference sequence). The CDR3 is 12 amino acids. V gave up 9 bases and J gave up 5 bases, with 12 bases separating them. The CDR3 sequence is CASGTRGDTQYF. DNA of the CDR3: TGTGCCAGCGGAACGCGGGGAGATACGCAGTATTTT.

This clone showed up just a few times. This rearrangement joins TRBV29-1 to TRBJ1-1; tentatively, D is TRBD1 (6 bases). V was pared by 4 bases and J by 9 bases, with 9 bases between. This CDR3 is 10 amino acids long. Germline V gene sequence: CDR1 SQVTM, CDR2 ANQGSEA. CDR3 sequence: CSVVRGKAFF. The CDR3 DNA reads as TGCAGCGTTGTCAGGGGTAAAGCTTTCTTT.

This clone was counted between two and nine times. The rearrangement joins TRBV27 to TRBJ2-7; 9 positions agree with TRBD1. V lost 7 bases, J lost 7 bases, and 2 bases stayed unmatched. The CDR3 is 11 residues long. From germline, CDR1 is MNHEY and CDR2 SMNVEV (reference sequence). CDR3 DNA sequence: TGTGCCAGCAACAGGGGGCGGGAGCAGTACTTC. This translates into CASNRGREQYF.

This chain links TRBV10-1 with TRBJ2-3; TRBD2 matches 8 bases. Germline CDR1 and CDR2: WNHNN and SYGVQD (reference sequence). V was pared by 0 bases and J by 4 bases, with 15 bases of the junction left unmatched. The CDR3 length is 19 residues. The CDR3 loop reads CASSESSIRGGAGADTQYF. The CDR3 nucleotides are TGCGCCAGCAGTGAGTCGTCCATTCGGGGGGGAGCGGGAGCAGATACGCAGTATTTT.